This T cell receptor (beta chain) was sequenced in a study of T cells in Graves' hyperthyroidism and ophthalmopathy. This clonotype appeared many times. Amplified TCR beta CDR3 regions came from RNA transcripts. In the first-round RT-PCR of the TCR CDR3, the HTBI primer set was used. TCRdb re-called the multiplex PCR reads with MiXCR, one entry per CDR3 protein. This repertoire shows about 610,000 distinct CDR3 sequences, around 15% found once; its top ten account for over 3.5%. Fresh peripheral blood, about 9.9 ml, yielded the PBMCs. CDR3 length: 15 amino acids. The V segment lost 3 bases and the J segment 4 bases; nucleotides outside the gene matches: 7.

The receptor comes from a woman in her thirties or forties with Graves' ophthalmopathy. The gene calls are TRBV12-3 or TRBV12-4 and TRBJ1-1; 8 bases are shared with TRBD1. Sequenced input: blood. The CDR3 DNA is TGTGCCAGCAGTTTGCAGGGGGCGAGGGGCACTGAAGCTTTCTTT. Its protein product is CASSLQGARGTEAFF.